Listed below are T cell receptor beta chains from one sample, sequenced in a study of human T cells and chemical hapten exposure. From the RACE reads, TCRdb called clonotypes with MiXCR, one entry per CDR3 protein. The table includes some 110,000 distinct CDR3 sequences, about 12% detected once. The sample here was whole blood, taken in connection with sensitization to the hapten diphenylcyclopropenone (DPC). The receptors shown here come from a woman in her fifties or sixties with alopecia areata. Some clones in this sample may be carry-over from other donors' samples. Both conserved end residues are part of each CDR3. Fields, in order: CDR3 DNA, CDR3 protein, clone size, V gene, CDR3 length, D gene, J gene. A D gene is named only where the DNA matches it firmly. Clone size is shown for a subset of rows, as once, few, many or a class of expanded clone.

TGTGCCAGCAAACGTATCCCGTACGAGCTGTTTTTT | CASKRIPYELFF | NA | TRBV28 | 12 | NA | TRBJ2-2
TGTGCCAGCAGCTTCCACAATGAGCAGTTCTTC | CASSFHNEQFF | few | TRBV7-2 | 11 | NA | TRBJ2-1
TGTGCCAGCAGTTCCGTCTCCTACGAGCAGTACTTC | CASSSVSYEQYF | NA | TRBV28 | 12 | NA | TRBJ2-7
TGTGCCTCAGGGACGAGCAATCAGCCCCAGCATTTT | CASGTSNQPQHF | few | TRBV3-1 | 12 | NA | TRBJ1-5
TGTGCCAGCAGCCCGAGGACAGGCTCTGAAGCTTTCTTT | CASSPRTGSEAFF | NA | TRBV5-4 | 13 | TRBD1 | TRBJ1-1
TGTGCCAGTAGCCAACAGGGAAATTCATACACCTTC | CASSQQGNSYTF | few | TRBV19 | 12 | NA | TRBJ1-2
TGCAGCGTTGCGGTTAACTATGGCTACACCTTC | CSVAVNYGYTF | NA | TRBV29-1 | 11 | NA | TRBJ1-2
TGTGCCAGCAAGGGGACACCAGGGGGGATGTCTGAAGCTTTCTTT | CASKGTPGGMSEAFF | few | TRBV6-1 | 15 | TRBD1 | TRBJ1-1
TGCGCCAGCAGTGATTCGAGACAGGGGGCAGATACGCAGTATTTT | CASSDSRQGADTQYF | few | TRBV10-1 | 15 | TRBD1 | TRBJ2-3
TGCGCCAGCAGCCTGGGGACTAGCGGGGGGAGTGAGCAGTTCTTC | CASSLGTSGGSEQFF | NA | TRBV5-1 | 15 | TRBD2 | TRBJ2-1
TGCGCCAGCAGCTCGACCGGGACTGTAGGCACCGGGGAGCTGTTTTTT | CASSSTGTVGTGELFF | NA | TRBV5-1 | 16 | NA | TRBJ2-2
TGCGCCAGCAGCCAACGGGGGTTACAGTTCTTC | CASSQRGLQFF | NA | TRBV4-1 | 11 | NA | TRBJ2-1
TGCGCCAGCAGCCAAGGGCCCAGCGGGGGGGCCGCAGAGACCCAGTACTTC | CASSQGPSGGAAETQYF | few | TRBV4-1 | 17 | TRBD2 | TRBJ2-5
TGTGCCAGCAGCTCACTGGGGGGAGCGGGGGTGAACTACGAGCAGTACTTC | CASSSLGGAGVNYEQYF | NA | TRBV11-2 | 17 | TRBD2 | TRBJ2-7
TGTGCCAGCAGCCTCCCCTTAGCGGGGGCGGGAGAGACCCAGTACTTC | CASSLPLAGAGETQYF | few | TRBV11-2 | 16 | TRBD2 | TRBJ2-5
TGTGCCAGCAGCACTTCGACTAGCAATATGGATACGCAGTATTTT | CASSTSTSNMDTQYF | few | TRBV11-2 | 15 | TRBD2 | TRBJ2-3
TGCAGCGTTGTGCGGGACAGGGGCACAGATACGCAGTATTTT | CSVVRDRGTDTQYF | NA | TRBV29-1 | 14 | TRBD1 | TRBJ2-3
TGTGCCAGCACCGACTTACCTACAGGGCCCACTGAAGCTTTCTTT | CASTDLPTGPTEAFF | many | TRBV6-2/TRBV6-3 | 15 | NA | TRBJ1-1
TGTGCCAGCAGCTGGAAAGAGACCCAGTACTTC | CASSWKETQYF | few | TRBV7-6 | 11 | NA | TRBJ2-5
TGTGCCAGCAGTTACTCCGGACTAGCGGGCGAGACCCAGTACTTC | CASSYSGLAGETQYF | NA | TRBV6-2/TRBV6-3 | 15 | TRBD2 | TRBJ2-5
TGTGCCAGCAGCCCGGCGACAGGGGATAATTCACCCCTCCACTTT | CASSPATGDNSPLHF | NA | TRBV7-8 | 15 | TRBD1 | TRBJ1-6
TGCGCCAGCAGCTTTCCATCCTACAATGAGCAGTTCTTC | CASSFPSYNEQFF | NA | TRBV5-1 | 13 | NA | TRBJ2-1
TGTGCCAGCAGTTTAGCGGGGTACATTCAGTACTTC | CASSLAGYIQYF | NA | TRBV28 | 12 | NA | TRBJ2-4
TGTGCCAGCTCACCTTCCGGGGTGCGAGAGACCCAGTACTTC | CASSPSGVRETQYF | once | TRBV18 | 14 | NA | TRBJ2-5
TGTGCCAGCAGTTCCCCCTCTAGCACCGGGGAGCTGTTTTTT | CASSSPSSTGELFF | NA | TRBV2 | 14 | NA | TRBJ2-2
TGTGCTAGTGGTTTGACTGGCTCAAGCTCCTACAATGAGCAGTTCTTC | CASGLTGSSSYNEQFF | many | TRBV12-5 | 16 | NA | TRBJ2-1
TGTGCCACCAGTGAAAGGCAGACTTACAATGAGCAGTTCTTC | CATSERQTYNEQFF | many | TRBV24-1 | 14 | NA | TRBJ2-1
TGCAGTGCTAGTGTCGGGACTAGCACAGATACGCAGTATTTT | CSASVGTSTDTQYF | NA | TRBV20-1 | 14 | NA | TRBJ2-3
TGTGCCAGCAGAAAAGCCGGACATCCTTCTGGAAACACCATATATTTT | CASRKAGHPSGNTIYF | NA | TRBV12-3/TRBV12-4 | 16 | NA | TRBJ1-3
TGTGCCAGCAGACCCAGGACAGGGTTGGGCTACGAGCAGTACTTC | CASRPRTGLGYEQYF | few | TRBV6-5 | 15 | TRBD1 | TRBJ2-7
TGCAGCGTTGTCGGAGGCCGCTTTAATGAAAAACTGTTTTTT | CSVVGGRFNEKLFF | many | TRBV29-1 | 14 | NA | TRBJ1-4
TGTGCCAGCTCGGACTCTCAAGTCACTGAGCAGTTCTTC | CASSDSQVTEQFF | few | TRBV18 | 13 | NA | TRBJ2-1
TGTGCCAGCAGCCAGCATACGCCGAACTCCTACGAGCAGTACTTC | CASSQHTPNSYEQYF | few | TRBV28 | 15 | NA | TRBJ2-7
TGTGCCAGCAGCCACCGGGCCCTGAACACCGGGGAGCTGTTTTTT | CASSHRALNTGELFF | many | TRBV7-6 | 15 | NA | TRBJ2-2
TGTGCCACCGCGGGGGGGGCCAGCTACCTCCAGCCCCAGCATTTT | CATAGGASYLQPQHF | NA | TRBV28 | 15 | NA | TRBJ1-5
TGTGCCAGCAGTCCACGGGACTTCCGTGGGAATGAGCAGTTCTTC | CASSPRDFRGNEQFF | NA | TRBV27 | 15 | NA | TRBJ2-1
TGCGCCAGCAGCTTGGTAGAGGGAAGAGAGACCCAGTACTTC | CASSLVEGRETQYF | NA | TRBV5-1 | 14 | NA | TRBJ2-5
TGTGCCAGCAGCTTAGGAGGGGGCGAGCAGTACTTC | CASSLGGGEQYF | many | TRBV7-9 | 12 | NA | TRBJ2-7
TGCGCCAGCAGCTTGGAAGCAGGGGGATTATTGGAGACCCAGTACTTC | CASSLEAGGLLETQYF | many | TRBV5-1 | 16 | TRBD1 | TRBJ2-5
TGTGCCAGCAGCTTACGCCCTTTACACGTCTCTGGGGCCAACGTCCTGACTTTC | CASSLRPLHVSGANVLTF | few | TRBV7-2 | 18 | NA | TRBJ2-6
TGTGCCAGCAGCCCAAACGGACAGTATAATTCACCCCTCCACTTT | CASSPNGQYNSPLHF | few | TRBV7-2 | 15 | NA | TRBJ1-6
TGTGCCACCAGTTCTATAGGGGCAGGGAACACTGAAGCTTTCTTT | CATSSIGAGNTEAFF | many | TRBV24-1 | 15 | NA | TRBJ1-1
TGTGCCAGCAGTGAAAACAGGGTTAATGAAAAACTGTTTTTT | CASSENRVNEKLFF | NA | TRBV6-5 | 14 | NA | TRBJ1-4
TGTGCCAGCCATAACCAATACGAGCAGTACTTC | CASHNQYEQYF | NA | TRBV28 | 11 | NA | TRBJ2-7
TGTGCCAGCAGTGATATAGGCAGGGAAGTCGGCTACACCTTC | CASSDIGREVGYTF | few | TRBV6-1 | 14 | NA | TRBJ1-2
TGTGCCAGCAGCTTACAGGGGACTAGCACAGATACGCAGTATTTT | CASSLQGTSTDTQYF | many | TRBV7-2 | 15 | NA | TRBJ2-3
TGTGCCAGCAGCGCCGGGACTGGAGGCACAGATACGCAGTATTTT | CASSAGTGGTDTQYF | NA | TRBV12-3/TRBV12-4 | 15 | NA | TRBJ2-3
TGTGCCAGTAGTATAGGGGGACAGAACACAGATACGCAGTATTTT | CASSIGGQNTDTQYF | few | TRBV19 | 15 | TRBD1 | TRBJ2-3
TGTGCCAGCAGCTCCCCAAGGTTCAGAGCGGGAGGGGACAATGAGCAGTTCTTC | CASSSPRFRAGGDNEQFF | NA | TRBV7-2 | 18 | TRBD2 | TRBJ2-1
TGTGCCAGCAGCATGGGAGGGCGGACCGGGGAGCTGTTTTTT | CASSMGGRTGELFF | few | TRBV28 | 14 | TRBD2 | TRBJ2-2
TGTGCCAGCAGCCCCACCCTCCCGGGCAGGGCCTACGAGCAGTACTTC | CASSPTLPGRAYEQYF | few | TRBV28 | 16 | NA | TRBJ2-7
TGTGCCAGCAGCTCGACTAACGGCGGGAGAGAGACCCAGTACTTC | CASSSTNGGRETQYF | NA | TRBV7-2 | 15 | TRBD2 | TRBJ2-5
TGCAGTGCTAGATCAAGACAGGCGACGACGATCACTAACTATGGCTACACCTTC | CSARSRQATTITNYGYTF | few | TRBV20-1 | 18 | NA | TRBJ1-2
TGTGCCAGCAGGACAGGTGGAGGGTCCTACAATGAGCAGTCCTTC | CASRTGGGSYNEQSF | NA | TRBV12-3/TRBV12-4 | 15 | NA | TRBJ2-1
TGCGCCAGCAGCTTGTCCGGGGAGCTGTTTTTT | CASSLSGELFF | many | TRBV5-1 | 11 | NA | TRBJ2-2